The 20 T cell receptor beta chains below all came from one sample that was sequenced in a study of PD-1 blockade in classical Hodgkin lymphoma. Time point here: cycle 4 day 1 (C4D1), after less than seven weeks of nivolumab. All patients experienced relapse after autologous stem cell transplantation, and brentuximab vedotin exposure was variable. Measured with immunoSEQ multiplex PCR; TCRdb has only the in-frame clones, and not every one. Altogether about 94,000 clones are present, more than 85% being singletons, with the ten largest covering less than 2%. This sample comprised peripheral blood mononuclear cells (PBMCs), obtained before the fourth cycle of nivolumab. The receptor set was obtained from a human donor with classical Hodgkin lymphoma.

This chain uses TRBV28 with TRBJ2-1; 11 positions match TRBD2. Germline CDR1 reads MDHEN; CDR2 reads SYDVKM. CDR3 size: 16 residues. The V and J ends lost 8 bases and 7 bases, in that order; junction bases with no gene match: 13. CDR3 sequence: CASRVAGGTWGNEQFF. CDR3 coding DNA: TGTGCCAGCCGCGTAGCGGGAGGGACGTGGGGGAATGAGCAGTTCTTC. Filled out from reference TRBV28 and TRBJ2-1, the complete variable domain reads DVKVTQSSRYLVKRTGEKVFLECVQDMDHENMFWYRQDPGLGLRLIYFSYDVKMKEKGDIPEGYSVSREKKERFSLILESASTNQTSMYLCASRVAGGTWGNEQFFGPGTRLTVL.

V gene TRBV7-9 combines with J gene TRBJ2-3; perhaps TRBD2 as D (6 bases). Germline V gene lookup returns CDR1 SEHNR and CDR2 FQNEAQ (reference sequence). The CDR3 runs to 15 residues. Between the trimmed V and J ends, which lost 5 bases and 2 bases, there was a span of 14 bases. The CDR3 coding sequence is TGTGCCAGCAGCCCCCGGGACTGGATCACAGATACGCAGTATTTT. It yields the protein CASSPRDWITDTQYF.

The rearrangement joins TRBV4-1 to TRBJ2-1; D assignment may be TRBD1 or TRBD2 (6 bases each). CDR1 and CDR2 from the germline V gene are MGHRA and YSYEKL. V shed 3 bases and J shed 2 bases, with 23 bases lying between them. The CDR3 totals 19 residues. The CDR3 DNA reads as TGCGCCAGCAGCCACGAAGGGGTAGGGGGGAATCCTACCTACAATGAGCAGTTCTTC. The encoded protein is CASSHEGVGGNPTYNEQFF.

V usage is TRBV28 and J usage is TRBJ2-7; 8 bases map to TRBD2. Germline assignment: CDR1 MDHEN and CDR2 SYDVKM. The CDR3 contains 15 residues. Trimming at V came to 3 bases and at J to 2 bases, leaving 6 bases not matched to a gene. CDR3 residues: CASSFILSGTYEQYF. In nucleotides, the CDR3 is TGTGCCAGCAGTTTTATTCTTAGCGGGACCTACGAGCAGTACTTC.

Many counts were recorded for this clone. CDR3 protein: CASSLRGPTEAFF. The CDR3 DNA reads TGTGCCAGCAGTTTAAGGGGGCCCACTGAAGCTTTCTTT. The rearrangement joins TRBV27 to TRBJ1-1; 7 nucleotides line up with TRBD1. Germline V gives CDR1 MNHEY, CDR2 SMNVEV (reference sequence). CDR3 length: 13 amino acids. After removal of 2 bases from V and 4 bases from J, the junction contained 1 base not matched to a gene.

A single count supports this clone. The chain combines TRBV27 with TRBJ2-1; D is uncertain. The germline V and J ends were trimmed by 0 bases and 5 bases, with 14 bases remaining between them. Germline CDR1 and CDR2: MNHEY and SMNVEV (reference sequence). This CDR3 spans 16 amino acids. The CDR3 coding sequence is TGTGCCAGCAGTTTATCATCGCCGCCGTGGGACAATGAGCAGTTCTTC. This sequence encodes CASSLSSPPWDNEQFF.

This clone appeared a single time. V gene TRBV2 combines with J gene TRBJ2-5, with 12 positions matching TRBD2. There are 14 residues in the CDR3. Germline lookup yields CDR1 SNHLY and CDR2 FYNNEI. J was trimmed by 4 bases and V by 10 bases; bases with no gene match: 7. CDR3 sequence: CATEASGRAETQYF. The DNA for the CDR3 is TGTGCCACCGAAGCTAGCGGGAGGGCAGAGACCCAGTACTTC.

The J gene is TRBJ2-5, the V gene TRBV30; unclear D gene. Deletions cut 2 bases from V and 4 bases from J, with 11 bases between. Germline assignment: CDR1 GTSNPN and CDR2 SVGIG (reference sequence). CDR3 length equals 13 residues. CDR3 region: CAWSTGRRETQYF. DNA of the CDR3: TGTGCCTGGAGTACTGGGCGAAGAGAGACCCAGTACTTC. Variable domain in full (rest from reference TRBV30 and TRBJ2-5): SQTIHQWPATLVQPVGSPLSLECTVEGTSNPNLYWYRQAAGRGLQLLFYSVGIGQISSEVPQNLSASRPQDRQFILSSKKLLLSDSGFYLCAWSTGRRETQYFGPGTRLLVL.

The chain uses TRBV27 and TRBJ1-2; D call uncertain. Between the trimmed V and J ends, which lost 1 base and 6 bases, there was a span of 12 bases. The germline CDR1 and CDR2 sequences are MNHEY and SMNVEV (reference sequence). This CDR3 is built from 14 residues. As DNA, the CDR3 is TGTGCCAGCAGTTTATATGGCCCTTACGATGGCTACACCTTC. This translates into CASSLYGPYDGYTF.

This clone was counted once. J is TRBJ2-7 and V is TRBV6-5; 7 nucleotides line up with TRBD1. CDR3 length: 15 residues. The trim removed 5 bases at V and 1 base at J, leaving 8 bases unmatched. Per the germline V gene, CDR1 is MNHEY and CDR2 is SVGAGI. This CDR3 is CASSGRDRLSYEQYF. The CDR3 coding sequence is TGTGCCAGCAGTGGTCGGGACAGACTTTCCTACGAGCAGTACTTC.

The V gene is TRBV7-9, the J gene TRBJ2-7, with TRBD2 identical over 10 bases. Germline loops: CDR1 SEHNR, CDR2 FQNEAQ (reference sequence). Losses at the gene ends were 2 bases for V and 2 bases for J; bases not matched to a gene: 6. The CDR3 loop spans 16 amino acids. The chain's CDR3 is CASSLIVLAGTYEQYF. Written as DNA, the CDR3 is TGTGCCAGCAGCTTAATTGTACTAGCGGGAACCTACGAGCAGTACTTC.

This clone was picked up one time. The chain uses TRBV4-1 and TRBJ1-5, with 7 nucleotides matching TRBD1. The CDR3 has 16 amino acids. J gave up 7 bases and V 0 bases, and 9 bases lay outside the gene matches. Germline V lookup: CDR1 MGHRA, CDR2 YSYEKL. The CDR3, as DNA: TGCGCCAGCAGCCAAGATCCAACAGGGGTCGAACAGCCCCAGCATTTT. Protein product: CASSQDPTGVEQPQHF.

The chain combines TRBV11-2 with TRBJ2-7; TRBD2 agrees at 9 bases. The V and J ends lost 1 base and 5 bases, in that order; junction bases with no gene match: 9. The CDR3 covers 16 residues. Germline CDR1 reads SGHAT; CDR2 reads FQNNGV. The DNA of the CDR3 is TGTGCCAGCAGCTTAGCGGGCGGGAGGGCCCACCACGAGCAGTACTTC. Translating gives CASSLAGGRAHHEQYF.

The V call is TRBV5-1, the J call TRBJ1-2, with D perhaps TRBD1 (5 bases). CDR3 length: 11 amino acids. CDR1 and CDR2 from the germline V gene are SGHRS and YFSETQ. The germline V and J ends were trimmed by 7 bases and 4 bases, with 8 bases remaining between them. The CDR3 is CASLDSYGYTF. In nucleotides, the CDR3 is TGCGCCAGCTTAGACAGCTATGGCTACACCTTC.

The CDR3 here is CASSLGRGQGKVTYEQYF. DNA for the CDR3: TGTGCCAGCAGTTTAGGCCGTGGACAGGGAAAGGTAACCTACGAGCAGTACTTC. The V gene is TRBV27, the J gene TRBJ2-7; 8 bases fit TRBD1. V trimming: 2 bases; J trimming: 2 bases; junction bases outside the gene matches: 14. The germline V gene has CDR1 MNHEY and CDR2 SMNVEV (reference sequence). There are 18 residues in the CDR3.

The chain uses TRBV9 and TRBJ2-3; 7 positions agree with TRBD2. Trimming at V came to 4 bases and at J to 4 bases, leaving 12 bases not matched to a gene. Germline loops: CDR1 SGDLS, CDR2 YYNGEE. CDR3 length equals 16 residues. The CDR3 DNA is TGTGCCAGCAGCATTCATGGGGGGGATTCCCCAGATACGCAGTATTTT. It yields the protein CASSIHGGDSPDTQYF.

The chain links TRBV5-4 to TRBJ2-7; D possibly corresponds to TRBD2 (5 bases). The length of the CDR3 is 13 residues. Trimming cost V 1 base and J 2 bases, with 7 bases left between them. CDR1 SGHNT and CDR2 YYREEE come from the germline V gene (reference sequence). The CDR3 protein is CASSLKLAYEQYF. CDR3 coding DNA: TGTGCCAGCAGCTTGAAACTAGCCTACGAGCAGTACTTC. The complete variable domain, with remaining parts taken from reference TRBV5-4 and TRBJ2-7, reads ETGVTQSPTHLIKTRGQQVTLRCSSQSGHNTVSWYQQALGQGPQFIFQYYREEENGRGNFPPRFSGLQFPNYSSELNVNALELDDSALYLCASSLKLAYEQYFGPGTRLTVT.

V usage is TRBV6-1 and J usage is TRBJ2-7; D gene ambiguous. CDR3 size: 11 residues. V was trimmed by 10 bases and J by 3 bases, leaving 10 bases between them. Germline V gene lookup returns CDR1 MNHNS and CDR2 SASEGT. The CDR3 DNA is TGTGCCATTTGGGCCGACTACGAGCAGTACTTC. Protein: CAIWADYEQYF.

The gene calls are TRBV6-1 and TRBJ2-7; D is perhaps TRBD1 (6 bases). CDR3 size: 14 residues. CDR1 is MNHNS, CDR2 SASEGT, per germline. The V end was cut by 3 bases, the J end by 4 bases, with 13 bases between. The CDR3 is CASSDPDSLYEQYF. The CDR3 DNA is TGTGCCAGCAGTGACCCGGACAGCTTATACGAGCAGTACTTC.

This sequence joins TRBV5-1 and TRBJ1-2; 7 positions agree with TRBD1. This CDR3 has 14 amino acids. Germline V lookup: CDR1 SGHRS, CDR2 YFSETQ. Trimming cost V 1 base and J 5 bases; bases outside gene matches: 5. CDR3 nucleotide sequence: TGCGCCAGCAGCTTGCCCCCAGGGGGGTATGGCTACACCTTC. Its protein product is CASSLPPGGYGYTF.